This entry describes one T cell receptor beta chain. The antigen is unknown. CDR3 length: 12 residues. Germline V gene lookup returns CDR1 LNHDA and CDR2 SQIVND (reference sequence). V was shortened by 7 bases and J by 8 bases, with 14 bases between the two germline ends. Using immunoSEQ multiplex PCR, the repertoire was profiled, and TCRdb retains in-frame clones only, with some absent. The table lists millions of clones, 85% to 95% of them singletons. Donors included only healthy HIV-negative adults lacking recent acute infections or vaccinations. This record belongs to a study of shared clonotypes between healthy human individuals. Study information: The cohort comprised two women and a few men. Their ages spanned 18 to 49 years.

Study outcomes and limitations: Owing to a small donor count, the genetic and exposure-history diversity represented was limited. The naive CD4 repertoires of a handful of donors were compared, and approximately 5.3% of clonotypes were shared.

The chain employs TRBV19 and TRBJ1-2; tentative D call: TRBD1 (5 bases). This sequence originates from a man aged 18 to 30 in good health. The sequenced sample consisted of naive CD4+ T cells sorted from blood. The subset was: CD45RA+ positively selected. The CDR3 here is CASISTGVGYTF. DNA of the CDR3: TGTGCCAGTATTTCTACAGGCGTCGGCTACACCTTC.